A single sample is the source of the 15 T cell receptor beta chains below, sequenced in a study of identical twins. TCRdb reanalysed the 5' RACE reads using MiXCR and keeps one entry per CDR3 protein. The sample has around 530,000 distinct CDR3 sequences; 15% are singletons. The same sample was also used in a study of yellow fever vaccine responses in identical twins.

The sequenced sample was CD4+ T cells sorted from blood. The receptors come from a woman aged 18-29 years in good health.

This chain connects TRBV6-1 to TRBJ2-7, with 14 bases fitting TRBD2. The length of the CDR3 is 17 residues. The J segment lost 3 bases and the V segment lost 7 bases, leaving 11 bases of the junction unmatched. From germline, CDR1 is MNHNS and CDR2 SASEGT. The CDR3 protein is CASTPTGTSGSFYEQYF. The CDR3 nucleotides are TGTGCCAGCACCCCAACTGGGACTAGCGGGAGTTTCTACGAGCAGTACTTC.

The rearrangement joins TRBV3-1 to TRBJ2-7, with D possibly being TRBD1 (6 bases). Germline V gives CDR1 LGHDT, CDR2 YNNKEL (reference sequence). V gave up 1 base and J gave up 4 bases, with 26 bases separating them. This CDR3 contains 19 residues. CDR3 sequence reads: CASSQVLAWKGTRFYEQYF. The CDR3 DNA reads as TGTGCCAGCAGCCAAGTTTTGGCTTGGAAAGGGACAAGATTTTACGAGCAGTACTTC.

This clonotype was detected only a few times. This chain connects TRBV7-8 to TRBJ2-7; the D gene is possibly TRBD1 (6 bases). The CDR3 is 14 residues long. Germline CDR1 SGHVS, CDR2 FQNEAQ. Trimming took 5 bases from V and 5 from J, leaving 16 bases between them. CDR3 amino acids: CASSENTGNHEQYF. CDR3 nucleotides: TGTGCCAGCAGCGAAAACACAGGGAACCACGAGCAGTACTTC.

CDR3 bases: TGCGCCAGCCGTAGACAGGGGTCCTCAAACACTGAAGCTTTCTTT. This codes for CASRRQGSSNTEAFF. This chain connects TRBV4-1 to TRBJ1-1, with TRBD1 matching 8 bases. Germline assignment: CDR1 MGHRA and CDR2 YSYEKL. This CDR3 is 15 amino acids long. Trimming cost V 8 bases and J 2 bases; bases outside gene matches: 10.

At least ten counts were recorded for this clonotype. This chain links TRBV12-3 or TRBV12-4 with TRBJ2-2; tentatively, D is TRBD1 (6 bases). This CDR3 comprises 13 residues. Trimming removed 5 bases at V and 8 bases at J, with 12 bases between. The CDR3 sequence: CASSPNRVGELFF. The CDR3 DNA sequence: TGTGCCAGCAGTCCTAACAGGGTTGGGGAGCTGTTTTTT.

This clonotype was counted only a few times. The chain combines TRBV20-1 with TRBJ2-5; D is possibly TRBD2 (6 bases). V lost 6 bases, J lost 7 bases, and 18 bases lay in between. CDR3 size: 13 residues. CDR1 and CDR2 (germline): DFQATT, SNEGSKA (reference sequence). CDR3 region: CSADKEPRGTQYF. The CDR3 nucleotides read TGCAGTGCGGACAAGGAGCCGCGGGGGACCCAGTACTTC.

The rearrangement links TRBV11-2 to TRBJ1-5, with D hard to call. The CDR3 runs to 14 residues. Germline CDR1 SGHAT, CDR2 FQNNGV. Trimming took 3 bases from V and 5 from J, leaving 11 bases between them. The CDR3 DNA reads as TGTGCCAGCAGCTTCGACCAAGGGTATCAGCCCCAGCATTTT. It codes for CASSFDQGYQPQHF.

This clonotype was found a few times. V and J are TRBV3-1 and TRBJ2-3; 7 nucleotides match TRBD2. With V trimmed by 0 bases and J by 0 bases, 3 bases remained unmatched. This CDR3 comprises 16 residues. Germline V CDR1 and CDR2: LGHDT, YNNKEL (reference sequence). DNA for the CDR3: TGTGCCAGCAGCCAAGAGGCTAGCGGTAGCACAGATACGCAGTATTTT. It is translated as CASSQEASGSTDTQYF.

V usage is TRBV9 and J usage is TRBJ2-1; 10 bases match TRBD1. CDR3 length: 15 residues. V lost 4 bases and J lost 12; bases outside the gene matches: 13. Per the germline V gene, CDR1 is SGDLS and CDR2 is YYNGEE. The CDR3 loop reads CASSTGTGVISAQFF. In DNA form, the CDR3 reads TGTGCCAGCAGCACCGGGACAGGGGTCATATCGGCGCAGTTCTTC.

This clonotype has a handful of counts. The chain has TRBV12-3 or TRBV12-4 and TRBJ2-5; perhaps TRBD1 as D (5 bases). This CDR3 comprises 15 residues. V was pared by 6 bases and J by 5 bases, with 19 bases between. The CDR3 coding sequence is TGTGCCAGCAGCACCAGTCCGGGTGCAGGGGAGACCCAGTACTTC. Protein sequence: CASSTSPGAGETQYF.

The chain has TRBV5-1 and TRBJ1-1, with 9 bases that match TRBD1. With V trimmed by 4 bases and J by 2 bases, 15 bases remained unmatched. CDR3 size: 18 residues. The V gene's germline CDR1 is SGHRS and CDR2 YFSETQ. The CDR3 DNA is TGCGCCAGCAGCCAGAATTCGGACAGGGGACGGGCAAACACTGAAGCTTTCTTT. Its protein is CASSQNSDRGRANTEAFF.

This clonotype was seen a handful of times. V usage is TRBV7-9 and J usage is TRBJ2-7; the D gene is possibly TRBD1 (6 bases). The V end lost 1 base, the J end lost 4 bases, and 14 bases lay between the germline ends. CDR3 size: 15 residues. The germline gives CDR1 SEHNR, CDR2 FQNEAQ (reference sequence). The CDR3 DNA sequence: TGTGCCAGCAGCTTAGTAAGCACAGGGAGATACGAGCAGTACTTC. Protein sequence: CASSLVSTGRYEQYF.

This clonotype was seen more than once but under ten times. The V call is TRBV7-9, the J call TRBJ1-2, with TRBD1 matching over 9 bases. V was pared by 0 bases and J by 5 bases, with 4 bases of the junction left unmatched. Germline V gene data show CDR1 as SEHNR and CDR2 as FQNEAQ (reference sequence). This CDR3 has 15 amino acids. The CDR3 reads CASSLAWDRDYGYTF. The CDR3 DNA reads as TGTGCCAGCAGCTTAGCCTGGGACAGGGATTATGGCTACACCTTC.

The chain uses TRBV28 and TRBJ2-3, with D perhaps TRBD1 (7 bases). Between the trimmed V and J ends, which lost 3 bases and 3 bases, there was a span of 19 bases. Germline CDR1 and CDR2: MDHEN and SYDVKM. The CDR3 contains 17 residues. CDR3 sequence: CASSLEGASRGTDTQYF. The CDR3 DNA follows: TGTGCCAGCAGTTTGGAGGGGGCGTCCCGAGGGACAGATACGCAGTATTTT. Together with reference TRBV28 and TRBJ2-3, the CDR3 gives the full variable domain: DVKVTQSSRYLVKRTGEKVFLECVQDMDHENMFWYRQDPGLGLRLIYFSYDVKMKEKGDIPEGYSVSREKKERFSLILESASTNQTSMYLCASSLEGASRGTDTQYFGPGTRLTVL.

The chain couples TRBV20-1 to TRBJ2-7; 10 positions agree with TRBD2. From germline, CDR1 is DFQATT and CDR2 SNEGSKA (reference sequence). With V trimmed by 6 bases and J by 6 bases, 8 bases remained unmatched. The CDR3 spans 13 residues. The DNA for the CDR3 is TGCAGTGCCCCTGGACTAGCGGAGACCGAGCAGTACTTC. Amino acid sequence: CSAPGLAETEQYF.